A selection of T cell receptor beta chains follows, all from one sample in a study of siplizumab effects on memory and regulatory T cells. Only in-frame clones appear in the TCRdb table, and some are missing; sequencing was by immunoSEQ multiplex PCR. The sample contains tens of thousands of clones, over 80% of which appear only once. Sequenced sample: memory CD4+ T cells sorted from blood. The source is a human donor in good health. Both conserved end residues are part of each CDR3. A D gene is named only where the DNA matches it firmly. Clone size is not always given. Where it is, it says once, few, many or a class for expanded clones.

TRBJ2-3 | TRBV25-1 | . | . | CASSERDTQYF | TGTGCCAGCAGTGAAAGGGATACGCAGTATTTT
TRBJ1-2 | TRBV6-5 | . | once | CASSAIRGVNYGYTF | TGTGCCAGCAGTGCAATCAGGGGTGTAAACTATGGCTACACCTTC
TRBJ1-4 | TRBV12-5 | TRBD1 | once | CASGLGQGEKLFF | TGTGCTAGTGGTTTGGGACAGGGTGAAAAACTGTTTTTT
TRBJ2-2 | TRBV2 | TRBD1 | few | CASRGQVGNTGELFF | TGTGCCAGCCGAGGACAGGTCGGGAACACCGGGGAGCTGTTTTTT
TRBJ2-7 | TRBV6-1 | . | . | CASSEGRGTDEQYF | TGTGCCAGCAGTGAAGGGCGGGGCACCGACGAGCAGTACTTC
TRBJ2-1 | TRBV7-8 | . | . | CASSTGTRYNEQFF | TGTGCCAGCAGCACCGGGACTCGCTACAATGAGCAGTTCTTC
TRBJ1-5 | TRBV7-2 | . | . | CASSLGEGAPGPQHF | TGTGCCAGCAGCTTAGGGGAAGGGGCGCCCGGGCCCCAGCATTTT
TRBJ1-2 | TRBV19 | TRBD1 | once | CASSEGAYGYTF | TGTGCCAGTAGTGAGGGGGCCTATGGCTACACCTTC
TRBJ1-1 | TRBV10-2 | TRBD1 | . | CASSTSTGGTEAFF | TGCGCCAGCAGTACCTCGACAGGGGGCACTGAAGCTTTCTTT
TRBJ1-1 | TRBV6-5 | TRBD1 | . | CASRPPTGVGTEAFF | TGTGCCAGCAGGCCTCCCACAGGGGTGGGCACTGAAGCTTTCTTT
TRBJ2-2 | TRBV6-6 | . | . | CASSYSKGPNTGELFF | TGTGCCAGCAGTTACTCGAAGGGGCCGAACACCGGGGAGCTGTTTTTT
TRBJ2-7 | TRBV5-6 | . | . | CASRTKWGRDPYEQYF | TGTGCCAGCAGAACTAAGTGGGGACGGGACCCCTACGAGCAGTACTTC
TRBJ1-1 | TRBV5-4 | . | . | CASTLNGGAMNTEAFF | TGTGCCAGCACCCTCAATGGGGGGGCGATGAACACTGAAGCTTTCTTT
TRBJ2-7 | TRBV7-9 | TRBD1 | once | CAVQGASYEQYF | TGTGCTGTACAGGGGGCTTCCTACGAGCAGTACTTC
TRBJ1-6 | TRBV2 | . | . | CASSAVENSPLHF | TGTGCCAGCAGTGCGGTGGAAAATTCACCCCTCCACTTT
TRBJ2-7 | TRBV4-1 | . | . | CASSQVAQTAYEQYF | TGCGCCAGCAGCCAAGTCGCCCAGACAGCCTACGAGCAGTACTTC
TRBJ2-5 | TRBV30 | . | . | CAWSVRDGQETQYF | TGTGCCTGGAGTGTACGGGACGGGCAAGAGACCCAGTACTTC
TRBJ2-2 | TRBV14 | TRBD1 | . | CASSRITGERKNTGELFF | TGTGCCAGCAGCCGAATTACAGGGGAGCGTAAGAACACCGGGGAGCTGTTTTTT
TRBJ2-7 | TRBV11-2 | . | . | CASSLGAGGPYEQYF | TGTGCCAGCAGCTTAGGGGCAGGGGGGCCCTACGAGCAGTACTTC
TRBJ1-4 | TRBV6-5 | . | . | CASSPPGGGDEKLFF | TGTGCCAGCAGCCCACCAGGAGGGGGGGATGAAAAACTGTTTTTT
TRBJ1-3 | TRBV7-6 | . | . | CASSLGRLENTIYF | TGTGCCAGCAGCTTAGGACGGCTGGAAAACACCATATATTTT
TRBJ2-2 | TRBV29-1 | . | . | CSVERQRELFF | TGCAGCGTTGAAAGGCAGCGGGAGCTGTTTTTT